Sequencing of this T cell receptor beta chain was carried out in a study of cytomegalovirus exposure and HLA in healthy donors. Study background: HLA-typed donors contributed 65 million to 95 million unique TCRs, which were held in an early data release.

These donors, healthy bone marrow donors, were studied. The primer mix had 60 Vbeta and 13 Jbeta primers. Methods used by the authors: Unique TCR beta chains totaled roughly 81 million in a later count, with approximately 10 million of them shared. Only in-frame clones appear in the TCRdb table, and some are missing; sequencing was by immunoSEQ multiplex PCR. The DNA was the basis for D and trimming; V, J and clone size are from that table. The sample includes about 220,000 clones, around 76% of them seen just once. V was clipped by 7 bases and J by 3 bases; unmatched bases: 7. Germline-derived CDR1 and CDR2 are SNHLY and FYNNEI. The CDR3 totals 15 residues.

The gene calls are TRBV2 and TRBJ2-2; 8 bases match TRBD2. Source material: PBMCs. The receptor's source is a man aged 18 to 30 in good health and CMV-seronegative. The CDR3: CASKGSGKDTGELFF. The CDR3, as DNA: TGTGCCAGCAAAGGTAGCGGGAAGGACACCGGGGAGCTGTTTTTT.